The rows below give T cell receptor beta chains drawn from one sample of a study of T cells after posttransplantation cyclophosphamide. Method: immunoSEQ multiplex PCR; TCRdb's copy keeps in-frame clones and lacks some. The specimen gives about 12,000 clones without singletons; the ten biggest hold more than 25%. The material was PBMCs, obtained after allogeneic stem cell transplant with posttransplant cyclophosphamide. These receptors were collected from a female patient between 35 and 55 years old who received an allogeneic stem cell transplant from an unrelated donor, was CMV-positive, and had acute GVHD only. Some T cells may have originated in the graft donor. The CDR3 runs from the conserved cysteine through the conserved F or W. The order of the fields is D gene, J gene, clone size, V gene, CDR3 DNA, CDR3 protein. The D gene is left open where the match is weak. Clone sizes are given selectively: once, few, many, or a class where the clone is expanded.

TRBD1,TRBJ1-2,few,TRBV28,TGTGCCAGCAGTTCGACAGGGGGCATCTATGGCTACACCTTC,CASSSTGGIYGYTF
TRBD2,TRBJ2-5,many,TRBV4-3,TGCGCCAGCAGCCAGTCGGCGGGGGGCTTTATCGAGACCCAGTACTTC,CASSQSAGGFIETQYF
.,TRBJ1-5,many,TRBV11-2,TGTGCCAGCAGCTCCGAGGGGGACAGCAATCAGCCCCAGCATTTT,CASSSEGDSNQPQHF
TRBD2,TRBJ2-3,few,TRBV28,TGTGCCAGCAGTTTAACCGGGTGGCGGGGGGCCGCAGATACGCAGTATTTT,CASSLTGWRGAADTQYF
.,TRBJ2-2,few,TRBV30,TGTGCCTGGAGCAACTTTCGGGAGCTGTTTTTT,CAWSNFRELFF
TRBD1,TRBJ1-6,many,TRBV28,TGTGCCAGCAGTTTAAGGGACAGAGATTCACCCCTCCACTTT,CASSLRDRDSPLHF
TRBD1,TRBJ2-3,many,TRBV6-5,TGTGCCAGCAGTTCCGGGACAGGGTCGGGTACGCAGTATTTT,CASSSGTGSGTQYF
.,TRBJ1-2,many,TRBV6-5,TGTGCCAGCACCCTATTGGGGGGGAACTATGGCTACACCTTC,CASTLLGGNYGYTF
.,TRBJ2-5,.,TRBV5-5,TGTGCCAGCATGCCGATAACAGGGCTAGAGACCCAGTACTTC,CASMPITGLETQYF
.,TRBJ1-3,many,TRBV28,TGTGCCAGCAGTAATAACCTCAGTATAAGGGGCACCATATATTTT,CASSNNLSIRGTIYF
.,TRBJ1-1,many,TRBV4-1,TGCGCCAGCCGCAGGATTGCCGACACTGAAGCTTTCTTT,CASRRIADTEAFF
TRBD2,TRBJ2-3,.,TRBV7-9,TGTGCCAGCAGCGAACTAGCGGGGGGCCTCACAGATACGCAGTATTTT,CASSELAGGLTDTQYF
TRBD1,TRBJ1-1,many,TRBV4-3,TGCGCCAGCAGCCAACTAGACAGGGGGTACACTGAAGCTTTCTTT,CASSQLDRGYTEAFF
.,TRBJ1-3,many,TRBV27,TGTGCCAGCAGTTTATCCTGGACAGCTGGAAACACCATATATTTT,CASSLSWTAGNTIYF
TRBD2,TRBJ2-1,few,TRBV11-3,TGTGCCAGCAGCTTAGGACTAGCGGGAGTCAATGAGCAGTTCTTC,CASSLGLAGVNEQFF
.,TRBJ1-1,many,TRBV16,TGTGCCAGCAGCGGACAGACGAACACTGAAGCTTTCTTT,CASSGQTNTEAFF
TRBD1,TRBJ1-3,few,TRBV2,TGTGCCAGCAGATCAGACAGGGATGGAAACACCATATATTTT,CASRSDRDGNTIYF
.,TRBJ1-1,many,TRBV5-4,TGTGCCAGCAGCTTGGGACAGGCGAACACTGAAGCTTTCTTT,CASSLGQANTEAFF
TRBD2,TRBJ2-2,many,TRBV7-3,TGTGCCAGCAGCCCGACTAGCGGGGGGAGAGGGGAGCTGTTTTTT,CASSPTSGGRGELFF
TRBD1,TRBJ2-3,few,TRBV5-1,TGCGCCAGCAGCTCTAACAGGGGGCCAGATACGCAGTATTTT,CASSSNRGPDTQYF
.,TRBJ2-6,many,TRBV5-5,TGTGCCAGCATGATAGGCGGCTCTGGGGCCAACGTCCTGACTTTC,CASMIGGSGANVLTF
.,TRBJ2-1,many,TRBV11-2,TGTGCCAGCAGCTCGACTAGCTCCTACAATGAGCAGTTCTTC,CASSSTSSYNEQFF
TRBD1,TRBJ2-1,few,TRBV18,TGTGCCAGCTCACCACTCCGGGGAGGACAGGGAGGTTTGAATGAGCAGTTCTTC,CASSPLRGGQGGLNEQFF
.,TRBJ2-7,many,TRBV6-5,TGTGCCAGCAGTTACACGGGGGAGCAGTACTTC,CASSYTGEQYF
.,TRBJ1-2,many,TRBV10-3,TGTGCCATCAACGAACCCAGGGGCACCTATGGCTACACCTTC,CAINEPRGTYGYTF
.,TRBJ1-2,many,TRBV4-2,TGTGAGCAGGGCTATGGCTACACCTTC,CEQGYGYTF
.,TRBJ2-5,.,TRBV5-8,TGTGCCAGCAGCTTAACCCCGACAGGAAAGGAGACCCAGTACTTC,CASSLTPTGKETQYF
.,TRBJ2-5,few,TRBV12-1,TGTGCCAGCAGCCGGACAGACACCCAAGAGACCCAGTACTTC,CASSRTDTQETQYF